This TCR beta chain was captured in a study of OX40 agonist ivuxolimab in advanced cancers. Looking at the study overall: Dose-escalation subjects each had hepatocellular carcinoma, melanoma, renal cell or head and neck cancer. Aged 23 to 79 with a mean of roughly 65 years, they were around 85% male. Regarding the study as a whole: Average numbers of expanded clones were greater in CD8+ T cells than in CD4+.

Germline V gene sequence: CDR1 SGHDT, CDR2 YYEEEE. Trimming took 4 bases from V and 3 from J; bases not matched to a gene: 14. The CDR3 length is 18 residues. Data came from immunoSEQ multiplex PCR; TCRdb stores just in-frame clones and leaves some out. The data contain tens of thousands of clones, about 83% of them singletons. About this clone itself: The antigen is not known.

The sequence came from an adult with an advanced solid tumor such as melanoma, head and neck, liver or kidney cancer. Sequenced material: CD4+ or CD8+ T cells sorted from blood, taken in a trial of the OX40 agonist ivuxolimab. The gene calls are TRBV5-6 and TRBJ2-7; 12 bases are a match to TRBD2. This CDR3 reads CASSPPGLAGGSYYEQYF. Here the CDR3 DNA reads TGTGCCAGCAGCCCTCCGGGGCTAGCGGGAGGGTCCTACTACGAGCAGTACTTC.